The clone carrying this TCR beta chain was detected a few times. V shed 2 bases and J shed 5 bases, with 15 bases lying between them. The CDR3 length is 16 residues. Germline V lookup: CDR1 MNHEY, CDR2 SMNVEV (reference sequence). TCRdb independently ran MiXCR on the RACE reads; one entry per CDR3 protein. The table includes more than 100,000 distinct CDR3 sequences, 11% detected once. Time point given: patch test 3, about 24 weeks after DPC sensitization. Treatment given: therapeutic diphenylcyclopropenone sensitization with weekly scalp DPC. The data were taken from a study of human T cells and chemical hapten exposure. Study at large: Patients got weekly scalp diphenylcyclopropenone doses over the approximately 24-week study. Recorded diagnoses among the mostly female patients were alopecia areata, totalis or universalis. Minor volume differences among pooled libraries chiefly drove per-sample TCR yield variation.

V gene TRBV27 combines with J gene TRBJ2-2; possible D gene TRBD1, 6 bases. The clonotype comes from a woman aged 50 to 60 with alopecia areata. Some clones in this sample may be carry-over from other donors' samples. The sample in question was whole blood, obtained in connection with sensitization to the hapten diphenylcyclopropenone (DPC). This CDR3 is CASSLLPRGTTGELFF. The CDR3 DNA reads as TGTGCCAGCAGTTTACTCCCGAGGGGGACGACCGGGGAGCTGTTTTTT.